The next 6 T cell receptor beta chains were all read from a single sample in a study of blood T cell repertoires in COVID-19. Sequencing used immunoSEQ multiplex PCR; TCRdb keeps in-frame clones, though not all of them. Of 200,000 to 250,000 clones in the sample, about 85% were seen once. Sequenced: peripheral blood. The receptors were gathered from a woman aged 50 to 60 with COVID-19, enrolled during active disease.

The CDR3 DNA reads TGTGCCACCAGCAGTACAGGGCCGGCGGATGGCTACACCTTC. This gives the protein CATSSTGPADGYTF. This rearrangement joins TRBV15 to TRBJ1-2; possibly TRBD1 for D (6 bases). The V gene lost 3 bases and the J gene lost 6 bases, with 14 bases spanning the gap. CDR1 is LNHNV and CDR2 is YYDKDF in the germline V gene (reference sequence). This CDR3 comprises 14 residues.

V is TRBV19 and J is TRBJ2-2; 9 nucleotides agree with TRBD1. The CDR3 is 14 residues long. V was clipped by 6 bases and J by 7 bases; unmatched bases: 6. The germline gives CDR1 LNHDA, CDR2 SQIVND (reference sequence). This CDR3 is CASRPGQGVGELFF. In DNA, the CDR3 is TGTGCCAGTAGACCGGGACAGGGCGTCGGGGAGCTGTTTTTT.

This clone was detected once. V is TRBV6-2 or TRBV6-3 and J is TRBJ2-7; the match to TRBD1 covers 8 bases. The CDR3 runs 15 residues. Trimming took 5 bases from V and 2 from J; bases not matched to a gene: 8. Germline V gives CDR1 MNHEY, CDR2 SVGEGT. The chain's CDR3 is CASSRGQAIAYEQYF. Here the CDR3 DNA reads TGTGCCAGCAGTCGGGGACAGGCGATCGCCTACGAGCAGTACTTC.

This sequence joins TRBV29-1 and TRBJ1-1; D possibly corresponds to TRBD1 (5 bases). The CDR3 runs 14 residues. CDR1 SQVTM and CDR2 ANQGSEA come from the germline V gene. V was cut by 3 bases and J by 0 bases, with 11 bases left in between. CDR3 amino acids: CSVDTTGLNTEAFF. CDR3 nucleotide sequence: TGCAGCGTTGATACCACAGGTTTGAACACTGAAGCTTTCTTT.

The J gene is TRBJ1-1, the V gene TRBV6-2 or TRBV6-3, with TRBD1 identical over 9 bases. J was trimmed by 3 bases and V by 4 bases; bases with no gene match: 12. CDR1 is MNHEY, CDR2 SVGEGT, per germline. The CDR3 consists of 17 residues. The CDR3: CASSSGTGLPRYTEAFF. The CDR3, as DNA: TGTGCCAGCAGTTCCGGGACAGGGCTCCCGAGGTACACTGAAGCTTTCTTT.

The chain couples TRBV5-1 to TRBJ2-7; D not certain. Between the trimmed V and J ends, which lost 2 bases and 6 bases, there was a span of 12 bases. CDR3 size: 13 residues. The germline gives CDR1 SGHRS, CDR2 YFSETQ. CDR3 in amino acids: CASSLQIGSEQYV. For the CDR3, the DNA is TGCGCCAGCAGCTTACAGATTGGGTCCGAGCAGTACGTC.